Each of the 7 T cell receptor beta chains below was sequenced from the same sample in a study of cytomegalovirus exposure and HLA in healthy donors. Vbeta (60) and Jbeta (13) primers were used in the PCR. Assay used: immunoSEQ multiplex PCR; TCRdb lists only in-frame clones, some missing. Among about 100,000 clones listed, more than 75% were seen once. The material sequenced was PBMCs. The receptor source for this set is an older woman in good health and CMV-seronegative.

The CDR3 reads CASSLNRKTQYF. DNA of the CDR3: TGTGCCAGCAGCTTAAATAGAAAGACCCAGTACTTC. The V and J genes are TRBV13 and TRBJ2-5; D is unresolved. Trimming stripped 2 bases from V and 6 bases from J, with 7 bases between. Per the germline V gene, CDR1 is PRHDT and CDR2 is FYEKMQ (reference sequence). This CDR3 is built from 12 residues.

This clone was seen once. The chain links TRBV28 to TRBJ2-7, with 11 bases lining up with TRBD2. Germline lookup yields CDR1 MDHEN and CDR2 SYDVKM. The CDR3 totals 14 residues. The V segment lost 5 bases and the J segment 4 bases; nucleotides outside the gene matches: 4. For the CDR3, the DNA is TGTGCCAGCAGTACTAGCGGGAGATGGTACGAGCAGTACTTC. The encoded protein is CASSTSGRWYEQYF.

The CDR3 here is CASSQRQTNQPQHF. CDR3 bases: TGCGCCAGCAGCCAGAGACAGACGAATCAGCCCCAGCATTTT. This sequence joins TRBV4-1 and TRBJ1-5; TRBD1 is a possible D gene (5 bases). The CDR3 has 14 amino acids. The germline V and J ends were trimmed by 3 bases and 4 bases, with 10 bases remaining between them. The V gene's germline CDR1 is MGHRA and CDR2 YSYEKL.

The chain joins TRBV9 to TRBJ1-2; no clear D. This CDR3 spans 15 amino acids. Germline lookup yields CDR1 SGDLS and CDR2 YYNGEE. V lost 4 bases and J 4 bases, leaving 17 bases between the germline ends. The CDR3 sequence is CASSPRPGQFYGYTF. CDR3 DNA: TGTGCCAGCAGCCCCCGCCCGGGTCAATTCTATGGCTACACCTTC.

The chain combines TRBV30 with TRBJ2-1; D is ambiguous. The germline CDR1 and CDR2 sequences are GTSNPN and SVGIG (reference sequence). V was shortened by 2 bases and J by 6 bases, with 20 bases between the two germline ends. The CDR3 sequence is 16 residues long. The CDR3 region has the DNA TGTGCCTGGAGTCATCGTTCTCAACTAAGGCGCAATGAGCAGTTCTTC. It encodes CAWSHRSQLRRNEQFF.

This rearrangement joins TRBV6-6 to TRBJ2-7; D possibly corresponds to TRBD1 (5 bases). Trimming left V 0 bases short and J 1 base short, with 13 bases between. Germline CDR1 and CDR2: MNHNY and SVGAGI (reference sequence). The CDR3 covers 16 residues. CDR3 region: CASSYSSQGGSYEQYF. The CDR3, as DNA: TGTGCCAGCAGTTACTCGAGCCAGGGCGGATCCTACGAGCAGTACTTC.

This chain uses TRBV10-3 with TRBJ1-1; the match to TRBD1 covers 10 bases. Germline V gene data show CDR1 as ENHRY and CDR2 as SYGVKD. The V gene end was trimmed by 6 bases and the J gene end by 0 bases; junction bases not matched to a gene: 4. There are 15 residues in the CDR3. CDR3: CAIREGQGMNTEAFF. In DNA form, the CDR3 reads TGTGCCATCAGGGAGGGACAGGGGATGAACACTGAAGCTTTCTTT.